The T cell receptor (beta chain) under discussion was sequenced for a study of T cell changes during pregnancy in multiple sclerosis. Clones were sequenced by immunoSEQ multiplex PCR, and TCRdb holds only the in-frame ones, with some missing. The sample lists 100,000 to 150,000 clones; under 95% were seen once. Sequencing used peripheral blood, obtained before pregnancy. The TCR comes from a female donor with multiple sclerosis, enrolled in a pregnancy study.

CDR3 amino acids: CASSPPSGFWGYTF. The DNA of the CDR3 is TGTGCCAGCAGCCCCCCCAGCGGGTTCTGGGGCTACACCTTC. The chain carries TRBV28 and TRBJ1-2; D ambiguous. In germline, CDR1 is MDHEN, CDR2 SYDVKM. Trimming cost V 6 bases and J 8 bases, with 19 bases left between them. This CDR3 has 14 amino acids.